This passage covers 9 T cell receptor beta chains from one sample sequenced in a study of PD-1 blockade in classical Hodgkin lymphoma. TCRdb's table, derived via immunoSEQ multiplex PCR, lists solely in-frame clones and lacks some. The sample has some 100,000 clones, roughly 90% seen once. Following autologous stem cell transplantation, relapse occurred in every patient, and exposure to brentuximab vedotin varied. The sample was peripheral blood mononuclear cells (PBMCs), taken at baseline. The receptor set was obtained from a human donor with classical Hodgkin lymphoma.

The rearrangement links TRBV28 to TRBJ2-7, with D unclear. The CDR3 is 15 amino acids. Germline CDR1 MDHEN, CDR2 SYDVKM. V was pared by 2 bases and J by 2 bases, with 13 bases between. CDR3 sequence: CASSLIDVSTYEQYF. The CDR3 DNA is TGTGCCAGCAGTTTAATAGACGTATCAACCTACGAGCAGTACTTC.

A single count supports this clone. V is TRBV7-9 and J is TRBJ2-7; perhaps D is TRBD1 or TRBD2 (6 bases each). The germline CDR1 and CDR2 sequences are SEHNR and FQNEAQ (reference sequence). V lost 4 bases to trimming and J lost 1 base, with 20 bases between them. The CDR3 totals 17 residues. CDR3 loop: CASSYSGGGQISYEQYF. For the CDR3, the DNA is TGTGCCAGCAGCTACTCCGGGGGTGGACAGATATCCTACGAGCAGTACTTC.

The chain has TRBV18 and TRBJ2-7, with 8 nucleotides matching TRBD2. Germline V CDR1 and CDR2: KGHSH, LQKENI. V trimming: 3 bases; J trimming: 2 bases; junction bases outside the gene matches: 9. The length of the CDR3 is 16 residues. CDR3 loop: CASSPSGGRQAYEQYF. The CDR3 bases are TGTGCCAGCTCACCCTCGGGCGGGAGGCAGGCCTACGAGCAGTACTTC.

This sequence joins TRBV27 and TRBJ1-2; the match to TRBD1 covers 9 bases. Looked up from germline, CDR1 is MNHEY and CDR2 is SMNVEV (reference sequence). V lost 3 bases to trimming and J lost 6 bases; unmatched junction nucleotides: 14. The CDR3 is 17 amino acids. The CDR3 reads CASSFLGTGILENGYTF. As DNA, the CDR3 is TGTGCCAGCAGTTTCCTCGGGACAGGGATTTTAGAGAATGGCTACACCTTC.

This sequence joins TRBV6-6 and TRBJ2-7; 11 bases are a match to TRBD2. From germline, CDR1 is MNHNY and CDR2 SVGAGI (reference sequence). The CDR3 is 13 residues long. Germline trimming cut 7 bases from V and 4 bases from J; bases unmatched to any gene: 3. The CDR3: CASTTSGSYEQYF. The CDR3 DNA reads as TGTGCCAGCACTACTAGCGGGAGTTACGAGCAGTACTTC.

This CDR3 reads CASSFKTGEAYEQYF. CDR3 nucleotide sequence: TGTGCCAGTAGTTTCAAAACAGGGGAGGCCTACGAGCAGTACTTC. This chain uses TRBV19 with TRBJ2-7, with D possibly matching TRBD1 (7 bases). Deletions cut 5 bases from V and 2 bases from J, with 16 bases between. CDR3 length equals 15 residues. CDR1 is LNHDA, CDR2 SQIVND, per germline (reference sequence).

This clone was seen more than once but under ten times. Sequence at one end of the junction differs from germline and may be a read error. The chain joins TRBV30 to TRBJ2-1, with D hard to call. Germline lookup yields CDR1 GTSNPN and CDR2 SVGIG (reference sequence). CDR3 size: 14 residues. This chain's CDR3 is CAWGVGVSYNEQFF. The CDR3, as DNA: TGTGCCTGGGGTGTTGGGGTCTCCTACAATGAGCAGTTCTTC.

A single count supports this clone. The rearrangement uses TRBV5-4 and TRBJ1-1, with D unclear. The CDR3 has 15 amino acids. V was clipped by 5 bases and J by 1 base, with 15 bases between them. Germline V gene sequence: CDR1 SGHNT, CDR2 YYREEE (reference sequence). CDR3 DNA sequence: TGTGCCAGCAGTTCCGGGCTACGGGGGAACACTGAAGCTTTCTTT. It translates to CASSSGLRGNTEAFF. The full variable domain, completed using reference TRBV5-4 and TRBJ1-1, is ETGVTQSPTHLIKTRGQQVTLRCSSQSGHNTVSWYQQALGQGPQFIFQYYREEENGRGNFPPRFSGLQFPNYSSELNVNALELDDSALYLCASSSGLRGNTEAFFGQGTRLTVV.

The V gene is TRBV30, the J gene TRBJ1-2; TRBD1 matches at 7 bases. Per germline, CDR1 GTSNPN and CDR2 SVGIG (reference sequence). The ends lost 0 bases at V and 2 bases at J; junction bases unmatched: 3. The CDR3 contains 14 residues. CDR3 in amino acids: CAWSVGQLNYGYTF. The CDR3 DNA follows: TGTGCCTGGAGTGTGGGACAGCTAAACTATGGCTACACCTTC.